This T cell receptor (beta chain) originates from a study of blood T cell repertoires in COVID-19. Study details: Italy, Spain and the United States were the sources of the convalescent and acute COVID-19 samples. T cells, B-cell-depleted T cells, or PBMCs supplied cDNA or gDNA.

The assay was immunoSEQ multiplex PCR, and TCRdb's table has in-frame clones only and misses some. The sample carries approximately 190,000 clones, around four fifths recorded once. V was shortened by 0 bases and J by 0 bases, with 8 bases between the two germline ends. The CDR3 loop spans 15 amino acids. Per germline, CDR1 MNHNS and CDR2 SASEGT. The chain joins TRBV6-1 to TRBJ1-1; D is unresolved. This receptor was obtained from a human donor in a cohort sampled during active COVID-19. Sequencing used peripheral blood. The DNA of the CDR3 is TGTGCCAGCAGTGAAGCTGGGCTTTTGAACACTGAAGCTTTCTTT. Its translation: CASSEAGLLNTEAFF.